The 30 T cell receptor beta chains presented below share a single source sample, sequenced in a study of cytomegalovirus exposure and HLA in healthy donors. Primers: 60 Vbeta forward and 13 Jbeta reverse. Profiling relied on immunoSEQ multiplex PCR, and the TCRdb table lists in-frame clones only, not all of them. The table gives some 200,000 clones; the top ten clones make up approximately 6.4% of it. The sequencing sample was made of PBMCs. These receptors all come from a man aged 25 to 40 in good health and CMV-seronegative.

The chain combines TRBV4-2 with TRBJ1-2; 9 bases fit TRBD1. The ends lost 2 bases at V and 4 bases at J; junction bases unmatched: 8. Per germline, CDR1 LGHNA and CDR2 YNFKEQ. The CDR3 sequence is 16 residues long. The CDR3: CASSQLQGAGGYGYTF. The CDR3 DNA is TGTGCCAGCAGCCAACTACAGGGGGCGGGTGGCTATGGCTACACCTTC.

The chain is built from TRBV2 and TRBJ2-7; 7 nucleotides agree with TRBD2. The CDR3 is 14 residues long. Germline CDR1 SNHLY, CDR2 FYNNEI. The junction had 7 bases not matched to a gene; V was cut back by 7 bases and J by 1 base. As DNA, the CDR3 is TGTGCCAGCACCACCCGCGGGGGTTCCTACGAGCAGTACTTC. Amino acid sequence: CASTTRGGSYEQYF.

The V call is TRBV5-4, the J call TRBJ1-2; 7 bases are a match to TRBD1. The CDR3 contains 15 residues. CDR1 and CDR2 (germline): SGHNT, YYREEE (reference sequence). V lost 0 bases, J lost 4 bases, and 6 bases stayed unmatched. The CDR3 region is CASSLAVQGGYGYTF. The DNA for the CDR3 is TGTGCCAGCAGCTTGGCGGTGCAGGGGGGCTATGGCTACACCTTC.

The chain links TRBV10-3 to TRBJ1-1; unclear D gene. CDR1 and CDR2 (germline): ENHRY, SYGVKD. The CDR3 spans 13 residues. Trimming took 3 bases from V and 6 from J, leaving 11 bases between them. The CDR3 coding sequence is TGTGCCATCAGTGAACGGGAGGAGGCTGAAGCTTTCTTT. This codes for CAISEREEAEAFF.

The CDR3 nucleotides are TGTGCCAGCAGTTATTGGGACAGGGGTGAGCAGTTCTTC. It specifies CASSYWDRGEQFF. The genes are TRBV6-5 and TRBJ2-1; the match to TRBD1 covers 10 bases. The length of the CDR3 is 13 residues. Germline V lookup: CDR1 MNHEY, CDR2 SVGAGI. After removal of 3 bases from V and 9 bases from J, the junction contained 2 bases not matched to a gene.

Written as DNA, the CDR3 is TGTGCCAGCAGTTACTCAGGCAGGGGGAGCTCCTACGAGCAGTACTTC. Protein sequence: CASSYSGRGSSYEQYF. V gene TRBV6-6 combines with J gene TRBJ2-7; 7 bases line up with TRBD1. Losses at the gene ends were 0 bases for V and 0 bases for J; bases not matched to a gene: 5. The CDR3 spans 16 residues. Per germline, CDR1 MNHNY and CDR2 SVGAGI (reference sequence).

The chain carries TRBV4-2 and TRBJ1-5, with D maybe TRBD1 (6 bases). CDR1 LGHNA and CDR2 YNFKEQ come from the germline V gene. The CDR3 consists of 16 residues. The V end lost 0 bases, the J end lost 6 bases, and 15 bases lay between the germline ends. CDR3 in amino acids: CASSQDGQGMTQPQHF. The CDR3, as DNA: TGTGCCAGCAGCCAAGATGGTCAGGGGATGACTCAGCCCCAGCATTTT.

The gene calls are TRBV29-1 and TRBJ2-7, with 8 bases aligning to TRBD1. From germline, CDR1 is SQVTM and CDR2 ANQGSEA. The CDR3 is 14 residues long. The junction had 9 bases not matched to a gene; V was cut back by 6 bases and J by 2 bases. The DNA for the CDR3 is TGCAGCGTCTACCTCACAGGGGGGACCTACGAGCAGTACTTC. It specifies CSVYLTGGTYEQYF.

The chain has TRBV2 and TRBJ1-5; 9 bases agree with TRBD1. Germline V gene sequence: CDR1 SNHLY, CDR2 FYNNEI. J lost 1 base, V lost 2 bases, and 3 bases had no gene match. The CDR3 contains 16 residues. The CDR3 here is CASSELTGGSNQPQHF. The CDR3 DNA is TGTGCCAGCAGTGAATTGACAGGGGGGAGCAATCAGCCCCAGCATTTT.

The gene calls are TRBV7-9 and TRBJ2-7; possibly TRBD1 for D (6 bases). The V gene's germline CDR1 is SEHNR and CDR2 FQNEAQ (reference sequence). CDR3 length: 14 amino acids. V lost 5 bases and J lost 2, with 13 bases in between. The DNA for the CDR3 is TGTGCCAGCAGCCCCACGGCAGGGGCCTACGAGCAGTACTTC. Protein: CASSPTAGAYEQYF.

The chain uses TRBV19 and TRBJ1-1, with unresolved D. Germline V lookup: CDR1 LNHDA, CDR2 SQIVND (reference sequence). V lost 6 bases, J lost 3 bases, and 11 bases lay in between. The CDR3 extends over 13 amino acids. CDR3 protein: CASSFLRDTEAFF. Here the CDR3 DNA reads TGTGCCAGTAGCTTTTTGAGGGACACTGAAGCTTTCTTT.

J is TRBJ1-1 and V is TRBV2; 7 positions match TRBD1. Trimming at V came to 8 bases and at J to 3 bases, leaving 12 bases not matched to a gene. Germline CDR1 reads SNHLY; CDR2 reads FYNNEI. The CDR3 runs 15 residues. CDR3 coding DNA: TGTGCCAGCGTCCAGGGGGGTAGTACATACACTGAAGCTTTCTTT. It translates to CASVQGGSTYTEAFF.

This sequence joins TRBV30 and TRBJ2-2, with a weak D call TRBD2 (5 bases). Trimming removed 4 bases at V and 6 bases at J, with 15 bases between. Looked up from germline, CDR1 is GTSNPN and CDR2 is SVGIG (reference sequence). This CDR3 is 14 amino acids long. CDR3 sequence (DNA): TGTGCCTGGACTGTACTCCGGGATCCCGGGGAGCTGTTTTTT. This sequence encodes CAWTVLRDPGELFF.

The chain carries TRBV7-9 and TRBJ1-2, with D unresolved. With 0 bases removed from V and 4 bases from J, the gap between germline ends came to 12 bases. CDR1 is SEHNR, CDR2 FQNEAQ, per germline (reference sequence). The CDR3 contains 15 residues. This CDR3 is CASSLAGEVIYGYTF. CDR3 DNA sequence: TGTGCCAGCAGCTTAGCCGGGGAGGTAATCTATGGCTACACCTTC.

The rearrangement uses TRBV28 and TRBJ1-1, with a tentative D call TRBD1 (5 bases). Germline V CDR1 and CDR2: MDHEN, SYDVKM. This CDR3 comprises 13 residues. V lost 3 bases and J lost 4, with 9 bases in between. This chain's CDR3 is CASSLGQLTEAFF. The CDR3 DNA reads as TGTGCCAGCAGTTTGGGGCAGCTCACTGAAGCTTTCTTT.

The chain employs TRBV7-9 and TRBJ1-1, with TRBD1 as a possible D gene (5 bases). Trimming shortened V by 5 bases and J by 3 bases, and 10 bases separated the two germline ends. In germline, CDR1 is SEHNR, CDR2 FQNEAQ (reference sequence). This CDR3 spans 13 amino acids. The CDR3 DNA follows: TGTGCCAGCAGCACCACGGGGGACACTGAAGCTTTCTTT. Encoded protein: CASSTTGDTEAFF.

The gene calls are TRBV7-2 and TRBJ1-3; D unresolved. The germline V gene encodes CDR1 SGHTA and CDR2 FQGNSA. This CDR3 has 14 amino acids. V gave up 6 bases and J gave up 2 bases, with 11 bases separating them. CDR3 sequence: CASRPPQAGNTIYF. Here the CDR3 DNA reads TGTGCCAGCAGACCCCCCCAGGCTGGAAACACCATATATTTT.

The genes are TRBV15 and TRBJ2-4; D gene unclear. Trimming removed 7 bases from V and 1 base from J, with 20 bases in between. Germline assignment: CDR1 LNHNV and CDR2 YYDKDF (reference sequence). The CDR3 extends over 17 amino acids. The CDR3 DNA sequence: TGTGCCACCATGGCATCTGTGACACGCAACGCCAAAAACATTCAGTACTTC. It encodes CATMASVTRNAKNIQYF.

This chain uses TRBV7-9 with TRBJ1-2, with 10 nucleotides matching TRBD1. Germline-derived CDR1 and CDR2 are SEHNR and FQNEAQ (reference sequence). The V segment lost 5 bases and the J segment 7 bases; nucleotides outside the gene matches: 10. The CDR3 totals 15 residues. CDR3 coding DNA: TGTGCCAGCAGCAACCCCGGGACAGGGGAGAGTGGCTACACCTTC. Translated: CASSNPGTGESGYTF.

V is TRBV5-1 and J is TRBJ1-4; TRBD1 agrees at 7 bases. This CDR3 spans 18 amino acids. Germline values: CDR1 SGHRS, CDR2 YFSETQ. J lost 0 bases, V lost 4 bases, and 12 bases had no gene match. The CDR3 spells CASSHRDRYYATNEKLFF. DNA for the CDR3: TGCGCCAGCAGCCATAGGGACAGATACTATGCAACTAATGAAAAACTGTTTTTT.

The chain has TRBV12-5 and TRBJ2-2; D may be TRBD2 (5 bases). The V gene lost 0 bases and the J gene lost 5 bases, with 7 bases spanning the gap. This CDR3 is built from 14 residues. The germline gives CDR1 LGHNT, CDR2 FRNRAP. CDR3 nucleotides: TGTGCTAGTGGTTTGGTATTAGCGACCGGGGAGCTGTTTTTT. Translating it yields CASGLVLATGELFF.

The V call is TRBV7-2, the J call TRBJ2-5; D uncertain. V lost 0 bases and J lost 3, with 5 bases in between. The CDR3 is 13 amino acids. CDR1 is SGHTA, CDR2 FQGNSA, per germline. The CDR3 DNA is TGTGCCAGCAGCTTAGCGGCTGAAGAGACCCAGTACTTC. Amino acid sequence: CASSLAAEETQYF.

The chain carries TRBV10-1 and TRBJ2-7, with TRBD1 matching 9 bases. Germline CDR1 and CDR2: WNHNN and SYGVQD (reference sequence). The CDR3 covers 17 residues. Trimming removed 3 bases from V and 5 bases from J; junction bases left unmatched: 14. As DNA, the CDR3 is TGCGCCAGCAGTGACCCGAATTCCGGGACAGGGCAAGACGAGCAGTACTTC. As protein: CASSDPNSGTGQDEQYF.

The rearrangement uses TRBV5-4 and TRBJ2-2; the match to TRBD2 covers 7 bases. Germline values: CDR1 SGHNT, CDR2 YYREEE (reference sequence). V was clipped by 9 bases and J by 1 base; unmatched bases: 3. CDR3 length: 13 residues. CDR3 bases: TGTGCCAATGGGGGGGAGAACACCGGGGAGCTGTTTTTT. It codes for CANGGENTGELFF.

The chain couples TRBV6-1 to TRBJ1-2, with unresolved D. The CDR3 runs to 14 residues. V was pared by 7 bases and J by 8 bases, with 20 bases between. The germline gives CDR1 MNHNS, CDR2 SASEGT. The CDR3 DNA reads as TGTGCCAGCACGGCGGGCAACTATCAGTGGGGCTACACCTTC. Its translation is CASTAGNYQWGYTF.

V usage is TRBV2 and J usage is TRBJ1-1; 10 bases match TRBD1. Germline lookup yields CDR1 SNHLY and CDR2 FYNNEI. Germline trimming cut 6 bases from V and 2 bases from J; bases unmatched to any gene: 6. The length of the CDR3 is 15 residues. The CDR3 protein is CASSSTGGKNTEAFF. The DNA of the CDR3 is TGTGCCAGCAGCTCGACAGGGGGCAAAAACACTGAAGCTTTCTTT.

The chain couples TRBV30 to TRBJ1-4; maybe TRBD1 (6 bases). The CDR3 extends over 12 amino acids. Germline loops: CDR1 GTSNPN, CDR2 SVGIG (reference sequence). The germline V and J ends were trimmed by 0 bases and 8 bases, with 7 bases remaining between them. CDR3 protein: CAWSVQGEKLFF. CDR3 nucleotide sequence: TGTGCCTGGAGTGTCCAGGGGGAAAAACTGTTTTTT. The whole variable domain, remainder taken from reference TRBV30 and TRBJ1-4, is SQTIHQWPATLVQPVGSPLSLECTVEGTSNPNLYWYRQAAGRGLQLLFYSVGIGQISSEVPQNLSASRPQDRQFILSSKKLLLSDSGFYLCAWSVQGEKLFFGSGTQLSVL.

V is TRBV5-5 and J is TRBJ1-1; D is undetermined. The CDR3 totals 13 residues. Per germline, CDR1 SGHKS and CDR2 YYEKEE (reference sequence). V was clipped by 1 base and J by 3 bases, with 7 bases between them. The CDR3 is CASSLLVDTEAFF. The CDR3 DNA is TGTGCCAGCAGCTTGTTAGTCGACACTGAAGCTTTCTTT.

The chain is built from TRBV30 and TRBJ1-4, with no clear D. Between the trimmed V and J ends, which lost 2 bases and 3 bases, there was a span of 4 bases. CDR3 length: 12 residues. Germline V CDR1 and CDR2: GTSNPN, SVGIG (reference sequence). This CDR3 is CAWSTANEKLFF. CDR3 nucleotide sequence: TGTGCCTGGAGTACAGCTAATGAAAAACTGTTTTTT.

V is TRBV10-3 and J is TRBJ2-6; tentatively, D is TRBD1 (5 bases). Germline V gene data show CDR1 as ENHRY and CDR2 as SYGVKD. With 7 bases removed from V and 0 bases from J, the gap between germline ends came to 19 bases. CDR3 length equals 18 residues. The CDR3 spells CAITRAGFEYSGANVLTF. CDR3 DNA sequence: TGTGCCATCACCAGAGCAGGGTTCGAGTACTCTGGGGCCAACGTCCTGACTTTC.